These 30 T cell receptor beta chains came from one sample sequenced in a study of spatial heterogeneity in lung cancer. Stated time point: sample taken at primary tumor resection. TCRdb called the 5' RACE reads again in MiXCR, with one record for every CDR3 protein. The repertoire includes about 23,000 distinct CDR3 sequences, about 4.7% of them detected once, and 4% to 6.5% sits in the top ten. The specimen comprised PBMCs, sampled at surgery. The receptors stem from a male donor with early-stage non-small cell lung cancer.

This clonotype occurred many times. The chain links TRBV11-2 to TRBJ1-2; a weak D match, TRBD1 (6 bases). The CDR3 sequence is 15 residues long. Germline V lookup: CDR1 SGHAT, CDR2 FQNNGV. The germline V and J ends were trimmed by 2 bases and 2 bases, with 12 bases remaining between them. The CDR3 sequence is CASSLNLGANYGYTF. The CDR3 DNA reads TGTGCCAGCAGCTTAAATTTGGGGGCGAACTATGGCTACACCTTC.

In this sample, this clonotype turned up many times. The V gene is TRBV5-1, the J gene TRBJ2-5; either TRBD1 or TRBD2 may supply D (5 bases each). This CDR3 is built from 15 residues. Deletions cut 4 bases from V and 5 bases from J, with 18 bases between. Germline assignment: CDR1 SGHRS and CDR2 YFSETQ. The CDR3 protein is CASSAVPGSGETQYF. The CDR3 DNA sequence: TGCGCCAGCAGCGCTGTCCCAGGGTCGGGGGAGACCCAGTACTTC.

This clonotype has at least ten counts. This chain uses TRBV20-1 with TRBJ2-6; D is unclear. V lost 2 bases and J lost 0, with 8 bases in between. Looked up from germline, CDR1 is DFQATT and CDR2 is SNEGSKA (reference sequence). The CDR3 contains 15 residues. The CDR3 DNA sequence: TGCAGTGCTAGAAACCCCAGCTCTGGGGCCAACGTCCTGACTTTC. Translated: CSARNPSSGANVLTF.

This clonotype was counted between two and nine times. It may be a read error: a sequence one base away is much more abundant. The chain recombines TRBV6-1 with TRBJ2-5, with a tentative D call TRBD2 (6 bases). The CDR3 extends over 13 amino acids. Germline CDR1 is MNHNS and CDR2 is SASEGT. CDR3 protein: CASSGDWKETKYF. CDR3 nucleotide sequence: TGTGCCAGCAGTGGGGACTGGAAAGAGACCAAGTACTTC.

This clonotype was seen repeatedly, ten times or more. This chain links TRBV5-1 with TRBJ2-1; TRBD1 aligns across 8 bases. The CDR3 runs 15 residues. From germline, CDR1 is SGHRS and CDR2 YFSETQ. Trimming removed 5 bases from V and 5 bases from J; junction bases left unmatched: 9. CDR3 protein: CASRPGQEPNNEQFF. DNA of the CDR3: TGCGCCAGCAGACCGGGACAGGAACCAAACAATGAGCAGTTCTTC.

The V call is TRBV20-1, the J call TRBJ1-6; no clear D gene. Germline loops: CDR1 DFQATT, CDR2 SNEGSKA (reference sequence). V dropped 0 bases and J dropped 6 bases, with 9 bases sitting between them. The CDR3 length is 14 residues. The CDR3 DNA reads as TGCAGTGCTAGAGATCCCCTCGCTAATTCACCCCTCCACTTT. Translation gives CSARDPLANSPLHF.

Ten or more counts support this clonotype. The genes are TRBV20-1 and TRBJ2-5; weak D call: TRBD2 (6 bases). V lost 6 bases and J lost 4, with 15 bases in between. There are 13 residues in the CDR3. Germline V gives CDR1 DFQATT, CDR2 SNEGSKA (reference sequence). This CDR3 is CSATGTSIETQYF. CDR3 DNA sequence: TGCAGTGCAACCGGGACTTCAATAGAGACCCAGTACTTC.

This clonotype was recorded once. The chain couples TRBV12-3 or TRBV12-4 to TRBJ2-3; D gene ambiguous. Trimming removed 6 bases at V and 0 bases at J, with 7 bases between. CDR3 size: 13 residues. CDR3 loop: CASRRSSTDTQYF. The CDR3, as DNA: TGTGCCAGCAGGAGGTCTAGCACAGATACGCAGTATTTT.

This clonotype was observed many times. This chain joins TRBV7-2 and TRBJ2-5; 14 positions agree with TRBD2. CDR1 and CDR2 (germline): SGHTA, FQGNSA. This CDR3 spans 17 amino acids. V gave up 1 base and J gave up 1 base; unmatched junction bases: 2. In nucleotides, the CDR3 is TGTGCCAGCAGCTTAGGGGGACTAGCGGGGGCCCAAGAGACCCAGTACTTC. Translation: CASSLGGLAGAQETQYF.

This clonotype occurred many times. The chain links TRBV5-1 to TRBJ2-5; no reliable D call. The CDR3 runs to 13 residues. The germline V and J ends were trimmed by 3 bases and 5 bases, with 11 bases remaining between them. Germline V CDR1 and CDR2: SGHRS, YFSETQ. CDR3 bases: TGCGCCAGCAGCTCGAACATGTGGGAGACCCAGTACTTC. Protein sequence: CASSSNMWETQYF.

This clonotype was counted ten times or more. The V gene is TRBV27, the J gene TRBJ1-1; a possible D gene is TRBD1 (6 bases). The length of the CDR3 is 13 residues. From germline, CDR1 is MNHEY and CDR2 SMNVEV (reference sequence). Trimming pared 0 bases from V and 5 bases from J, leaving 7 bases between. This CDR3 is CASSLSRGTEAFF. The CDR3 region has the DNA TGTGCCAGCAGTTTATCGAGGGGGACTGAAGCTTTCTTT.

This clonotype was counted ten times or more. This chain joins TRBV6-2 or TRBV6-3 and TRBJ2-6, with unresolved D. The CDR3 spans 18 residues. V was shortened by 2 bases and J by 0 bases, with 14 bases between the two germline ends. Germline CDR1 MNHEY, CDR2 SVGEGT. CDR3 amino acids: CASSYRNQVTSGANVLTF. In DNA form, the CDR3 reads TGTGCCAGCAGTTACAGAAACCAGGTCACCTCTGGGGCCAACGTCCTGACTTTC.

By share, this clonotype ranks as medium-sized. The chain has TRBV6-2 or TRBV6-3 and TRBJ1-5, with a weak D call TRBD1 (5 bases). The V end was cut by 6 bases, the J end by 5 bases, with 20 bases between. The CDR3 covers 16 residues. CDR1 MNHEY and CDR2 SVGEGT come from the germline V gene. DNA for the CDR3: TGTGCCAGCAGACGCCCCACAGGTTCAGGCTATCAGCCCCAGCATTTT. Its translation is CASRRPTGSGYQPQHF.

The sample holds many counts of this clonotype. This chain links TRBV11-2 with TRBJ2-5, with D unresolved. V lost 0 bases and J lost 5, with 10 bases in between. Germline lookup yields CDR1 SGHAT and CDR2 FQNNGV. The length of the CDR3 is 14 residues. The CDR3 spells CASSLDLGIETQYF. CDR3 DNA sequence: TGTGCCAGCAGCTTAGATTTGGGGATCGAGACCCAGTACTTC.

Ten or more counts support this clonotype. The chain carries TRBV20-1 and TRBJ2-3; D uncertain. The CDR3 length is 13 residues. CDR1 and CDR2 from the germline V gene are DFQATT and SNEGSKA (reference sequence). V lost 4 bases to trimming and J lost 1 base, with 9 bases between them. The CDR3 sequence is CSAKVPGTDTQYF. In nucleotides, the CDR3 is TGCAGTGCTAAGGTCCCTGGCACAGATACGCAGTATTTT.

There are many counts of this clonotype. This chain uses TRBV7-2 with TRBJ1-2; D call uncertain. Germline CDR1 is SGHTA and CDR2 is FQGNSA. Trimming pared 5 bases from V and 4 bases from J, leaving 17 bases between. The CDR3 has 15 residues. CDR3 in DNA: TGTGCCAGCAGCCGAGAAGGGTCGCTAAGCTATGGCTACACCTTC. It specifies CASSREGSLSYGYTF.

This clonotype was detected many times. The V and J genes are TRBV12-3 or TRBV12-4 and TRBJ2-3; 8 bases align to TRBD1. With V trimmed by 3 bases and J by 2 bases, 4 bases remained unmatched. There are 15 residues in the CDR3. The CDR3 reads CASSFDRGATDTQYF. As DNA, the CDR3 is TGTGCCAGCAGTTTCGACAGGGGTGCCACAGATACGCAGTATTTT.

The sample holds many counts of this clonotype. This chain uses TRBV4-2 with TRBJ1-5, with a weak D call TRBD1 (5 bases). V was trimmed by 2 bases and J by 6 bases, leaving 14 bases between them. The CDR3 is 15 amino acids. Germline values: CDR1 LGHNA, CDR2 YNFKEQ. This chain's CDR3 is CASSQSHQGGQPQHF. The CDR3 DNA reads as TGTGCCAGCAGCCAATCCCACCAGGGCGGTCAGCCCCAGCATTTT.

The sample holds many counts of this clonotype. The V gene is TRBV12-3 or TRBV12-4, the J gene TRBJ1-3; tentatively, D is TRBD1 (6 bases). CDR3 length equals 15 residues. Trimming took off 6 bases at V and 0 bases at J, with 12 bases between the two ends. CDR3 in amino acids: CASRTGAISGNTIYF. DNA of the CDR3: TGTGCCAGCAGGACAGGTGCAATCTCTGGAAACACCATATATTTT.

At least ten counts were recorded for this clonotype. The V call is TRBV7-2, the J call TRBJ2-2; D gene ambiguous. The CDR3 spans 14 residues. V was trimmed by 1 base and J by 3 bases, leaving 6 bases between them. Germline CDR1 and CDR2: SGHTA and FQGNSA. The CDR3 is CASSLVSDTGELFF. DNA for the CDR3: TGTGCCAGCAGCTTAGTTTCCGACACCGGGGAGCTGTTTTTT.

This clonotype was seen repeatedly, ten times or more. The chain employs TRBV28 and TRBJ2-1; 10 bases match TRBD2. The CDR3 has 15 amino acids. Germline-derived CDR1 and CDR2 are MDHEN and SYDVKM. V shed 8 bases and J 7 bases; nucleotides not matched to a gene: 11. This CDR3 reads CASEGWTSGPNEQFF. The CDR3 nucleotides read TGTGCCAGCGAAGGATGGACTAGCGGACCTAATGAGCAGTTCTTC.

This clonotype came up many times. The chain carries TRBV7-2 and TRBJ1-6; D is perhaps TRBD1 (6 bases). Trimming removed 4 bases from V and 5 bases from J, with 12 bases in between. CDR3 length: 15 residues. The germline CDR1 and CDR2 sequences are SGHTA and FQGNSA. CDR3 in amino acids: CASSSYRAHNSPLHF. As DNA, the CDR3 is TGTGCCAGCAGCTCTTACAGGGCACATAATTCACCCCTCCACTTT.

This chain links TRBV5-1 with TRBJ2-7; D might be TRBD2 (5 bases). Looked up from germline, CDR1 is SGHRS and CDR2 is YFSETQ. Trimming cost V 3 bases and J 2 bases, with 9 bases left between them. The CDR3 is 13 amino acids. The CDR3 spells CASSSTTPYEQYF. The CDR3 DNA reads TGCGCCAGCAGCTCGACTACCCCCTACGAGCAGTACTTC.

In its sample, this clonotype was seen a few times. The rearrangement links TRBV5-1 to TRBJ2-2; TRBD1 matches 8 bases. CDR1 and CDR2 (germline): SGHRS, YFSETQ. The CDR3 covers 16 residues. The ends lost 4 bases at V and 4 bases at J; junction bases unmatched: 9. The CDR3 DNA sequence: TGCGCCAGCAGCGTAGGACAGGGCTCCGTCACCGGGGAGCTGTTTTTT. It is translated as CASSVGQGSVTGELFF.

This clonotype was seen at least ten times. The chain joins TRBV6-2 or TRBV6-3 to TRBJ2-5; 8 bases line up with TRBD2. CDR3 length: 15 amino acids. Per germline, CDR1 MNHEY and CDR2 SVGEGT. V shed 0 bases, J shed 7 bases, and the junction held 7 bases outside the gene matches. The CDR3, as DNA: TGTGCCAGCAGTTACTCGAACGGGGGGGCCTTGACCCAGTACTTC. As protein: CASSYSNGGALTQYF.

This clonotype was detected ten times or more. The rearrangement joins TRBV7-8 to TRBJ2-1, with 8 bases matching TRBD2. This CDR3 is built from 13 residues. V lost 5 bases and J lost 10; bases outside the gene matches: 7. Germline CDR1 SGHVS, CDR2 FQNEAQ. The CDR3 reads CASSLGLAKEQFF. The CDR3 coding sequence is TGTGCCAGCAGCCTAGGACTAGCTAAAGAGCAGTTCTTC. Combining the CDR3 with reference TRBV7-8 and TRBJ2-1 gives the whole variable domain GAGVSQSPRYKVAKRGQDVALRCDPISGHVSLFWYQQALGQGPEFLTYFQNEAQLDKSGLPSDRFFAERPEGSVSTLKIQRTQQEDSAVYLCASSLGLAKEQFFGPGTRLTVL.

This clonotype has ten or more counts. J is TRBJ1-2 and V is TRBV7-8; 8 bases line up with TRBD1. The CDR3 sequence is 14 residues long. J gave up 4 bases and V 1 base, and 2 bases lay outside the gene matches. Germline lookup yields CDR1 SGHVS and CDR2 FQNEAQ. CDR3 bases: TGTGCCAGCAGCTTAGATCAGGGGGCCTATGGCTACACCTTC. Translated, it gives CASSLDQGAYGYTF.

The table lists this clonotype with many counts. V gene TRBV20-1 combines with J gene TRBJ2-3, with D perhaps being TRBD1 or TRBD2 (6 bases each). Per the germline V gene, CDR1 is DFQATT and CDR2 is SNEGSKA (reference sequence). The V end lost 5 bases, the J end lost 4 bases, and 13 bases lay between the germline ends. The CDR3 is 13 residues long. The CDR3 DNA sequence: TGCAGTGCTGGGGGCGGGAACGCAGATACGCAGTATTTT. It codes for CSAGGGNADTQYF.

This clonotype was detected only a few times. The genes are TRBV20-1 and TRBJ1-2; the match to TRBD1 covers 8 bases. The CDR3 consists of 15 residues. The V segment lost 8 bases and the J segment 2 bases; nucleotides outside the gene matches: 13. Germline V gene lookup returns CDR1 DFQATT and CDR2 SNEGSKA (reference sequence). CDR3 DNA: TGCAGTACCAACGAGAGGACAGGGCTGAACTATGGCTACACCTTC. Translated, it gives CSTNERTGLNYGYTF.

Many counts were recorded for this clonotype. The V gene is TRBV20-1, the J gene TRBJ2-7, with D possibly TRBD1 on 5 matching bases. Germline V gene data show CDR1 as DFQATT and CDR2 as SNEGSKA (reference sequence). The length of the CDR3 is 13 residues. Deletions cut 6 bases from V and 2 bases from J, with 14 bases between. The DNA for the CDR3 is TGCAGTGCCGGTGGGCAGGGCACCTACGAGCAGTACTTC. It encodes CSAGGQGTYEQYF.